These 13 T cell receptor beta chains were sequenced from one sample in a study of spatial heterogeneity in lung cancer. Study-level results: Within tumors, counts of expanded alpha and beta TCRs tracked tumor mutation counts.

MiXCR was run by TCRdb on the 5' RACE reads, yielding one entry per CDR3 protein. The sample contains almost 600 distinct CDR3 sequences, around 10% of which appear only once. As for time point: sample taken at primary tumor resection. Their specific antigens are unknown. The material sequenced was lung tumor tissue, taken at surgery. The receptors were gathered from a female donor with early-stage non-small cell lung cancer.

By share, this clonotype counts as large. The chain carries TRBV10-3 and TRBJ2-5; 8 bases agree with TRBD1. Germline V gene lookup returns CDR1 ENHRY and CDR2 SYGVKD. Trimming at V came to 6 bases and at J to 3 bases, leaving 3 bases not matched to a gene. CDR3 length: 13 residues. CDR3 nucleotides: TGTGCCATCAGACAACAGGGGGAAGAGACCCAGTACTTC. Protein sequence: CAIRQQGEETQYF.

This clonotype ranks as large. As DNA, the CDR3 is TGCAGTGCTAGGCCATTTGGGACAGGGTCCGAAGAGACCCAGTACTTC. It codes for CSARPFGTGSEETQYF. The V and J genes are TRBV20-1 and TRBJ2-5; 9 bases map to TRBD1. J lost 3 bases, V lost 3 bases, and 11 bases had no gene match. The CDR3 is 16 amino acids. In germline, CDR1 is DFQATT, CDR2 SNEGSKA (reference sequence).

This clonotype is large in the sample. CDR3 DNA: TGCAGTGCTCCCAGACTAGGACCACCCTCCGAGCAGTTCTTC. It is translated as CSAPRLGPPSEQFF. The V gene is TRBV20-1, the J gene TRBJ2-1; TRBD2 is a possible D gene (6 bases). The V gene lost 5 bases and the J gene lost 10 bases, with 21 bases spanning the gap. CDR3 length: 14 residues. Germline loops: CDR1 DFQATT, CDR2 SNEGSKA (reference sequence).

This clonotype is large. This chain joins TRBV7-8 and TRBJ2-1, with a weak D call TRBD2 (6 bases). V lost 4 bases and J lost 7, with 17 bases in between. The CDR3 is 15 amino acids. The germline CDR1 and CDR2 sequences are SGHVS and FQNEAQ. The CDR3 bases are TGTGCCAGCAGCTCTCAAGCGGTTGCGGGGAATGAGCAGTTCTTC. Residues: CASSSQAVAGNEQFF.

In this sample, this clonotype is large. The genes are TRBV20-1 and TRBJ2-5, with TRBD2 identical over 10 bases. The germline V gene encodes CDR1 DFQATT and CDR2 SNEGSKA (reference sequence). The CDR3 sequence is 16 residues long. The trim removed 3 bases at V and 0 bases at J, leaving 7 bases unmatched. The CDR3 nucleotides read TGCAGTGCTAGGGCATGGCTAGCGGGGGACCAAGAGACCCAGTACTTC. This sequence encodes CSARAWLAGDQETQYF.

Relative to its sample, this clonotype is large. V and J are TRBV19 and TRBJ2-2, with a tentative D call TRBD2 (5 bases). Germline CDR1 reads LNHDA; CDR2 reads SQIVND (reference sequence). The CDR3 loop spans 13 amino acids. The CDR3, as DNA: TGTGGCTGCCGGCGGACTAACACCGGGGAGCTGTTTTTT. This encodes CGCRRTNTGELFF.

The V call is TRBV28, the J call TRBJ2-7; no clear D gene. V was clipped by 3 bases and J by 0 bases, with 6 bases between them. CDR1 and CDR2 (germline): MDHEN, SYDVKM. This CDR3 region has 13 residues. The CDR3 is CASSFGVSYEQYF. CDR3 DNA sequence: TGTGCCAGCAGTTTTGGGGTCTCCTACGAGCAGTACTTC.

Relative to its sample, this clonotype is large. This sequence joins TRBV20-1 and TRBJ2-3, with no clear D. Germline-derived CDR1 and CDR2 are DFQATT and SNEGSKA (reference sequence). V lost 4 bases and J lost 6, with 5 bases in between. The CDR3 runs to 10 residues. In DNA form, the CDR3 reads TGCAGTGCTACCTGGGATACGCAGTATTTT. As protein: CSATWDTQYF.

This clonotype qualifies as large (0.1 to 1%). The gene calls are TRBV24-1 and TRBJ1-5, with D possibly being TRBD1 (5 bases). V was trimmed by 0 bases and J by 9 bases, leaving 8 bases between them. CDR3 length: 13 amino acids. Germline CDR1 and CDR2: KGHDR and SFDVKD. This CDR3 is CATSDLHGGPQHF. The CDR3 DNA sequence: TGTGCCACCAGTGATTTGCATGGGGGGCCCCAGCATTTT.

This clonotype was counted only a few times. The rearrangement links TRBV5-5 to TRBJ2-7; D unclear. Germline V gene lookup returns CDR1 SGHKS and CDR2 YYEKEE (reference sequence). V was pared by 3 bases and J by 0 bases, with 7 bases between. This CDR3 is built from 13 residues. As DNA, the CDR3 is TGTGCCAGCAGCTCCAATCCCTCCTACGAGCAGTACTTC. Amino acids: CASSSNPSYEQYF.

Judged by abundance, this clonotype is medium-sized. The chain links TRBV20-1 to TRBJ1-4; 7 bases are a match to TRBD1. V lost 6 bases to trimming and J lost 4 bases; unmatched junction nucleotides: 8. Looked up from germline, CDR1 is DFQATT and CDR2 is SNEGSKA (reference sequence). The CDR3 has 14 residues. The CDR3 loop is CSAGLGGFNEKLFF. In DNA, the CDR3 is TGCAGTGCAGGCCTAGGGGGCTTTAATGAAAAACTGTTTTTT.

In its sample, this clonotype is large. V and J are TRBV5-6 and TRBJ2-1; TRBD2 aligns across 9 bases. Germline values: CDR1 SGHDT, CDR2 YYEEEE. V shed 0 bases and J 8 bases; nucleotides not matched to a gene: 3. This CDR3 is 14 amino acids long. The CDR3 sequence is CASSLAQRGDEQFF. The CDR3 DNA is TGTGCCAGCAGCTTGGCTCAGCGGGGGGATGAGCAGTTCTTC.

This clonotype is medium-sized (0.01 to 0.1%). The CDR3 loop is CASSKLSDTGELFF. DNA of the CDR3: TGTGCCAGCAGTAAACTATCCGATACCGGGGAGCTGTTTTTT. V gene TRBV27 combines with J gene TRBJ2-2, with D unresolved. From germline, CDR1 is MNHEY and CDR2 SMNVEV (reference sequence). The CDR3 has 14 amino acids. V was shortened by 5 bases and J by 5 bases, with 12 bases between the two germline ends.